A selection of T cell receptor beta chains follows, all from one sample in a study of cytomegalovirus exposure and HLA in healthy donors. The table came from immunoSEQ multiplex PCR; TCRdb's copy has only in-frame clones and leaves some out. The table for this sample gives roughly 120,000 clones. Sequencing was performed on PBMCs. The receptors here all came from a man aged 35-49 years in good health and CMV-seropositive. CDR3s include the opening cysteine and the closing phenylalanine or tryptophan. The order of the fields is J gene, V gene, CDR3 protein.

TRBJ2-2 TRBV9 CASSVASGVVTGELFF
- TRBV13 CASSLFLAGAYEQYF
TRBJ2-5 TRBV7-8 CASSLAGGGLETQYF
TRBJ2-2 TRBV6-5 CASSSQRGTGELFF
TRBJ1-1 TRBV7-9 CASSYNRGGNTEAFF
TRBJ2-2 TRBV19 CASWTGYTGELFF
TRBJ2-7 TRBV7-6 CASSLAPGTGGYEQYF
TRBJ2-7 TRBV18 CASSPREGSYEQYF
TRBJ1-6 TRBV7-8 CASRQGLNSPLHF
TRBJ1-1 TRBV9 CASSVGGDANTEAFF
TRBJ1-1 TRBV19 CASSIGRTRDPEAFF
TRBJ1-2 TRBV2 CASNEDRAYGYTF
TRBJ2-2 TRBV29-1 CSVTEGGELFF
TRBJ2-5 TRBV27 CASSPLAGGPFGETQYF
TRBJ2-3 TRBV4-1 CASSQDPRTTADTQYF
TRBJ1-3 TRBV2 CASRDRAGNTIYF